This T cell receptor beta chain was found in a study of cytomegalovirus exposure and HLA in healthy donors (dated by TCRdb to about 2017). As for the study more broadly: According to a later analysis, one platform produced both the approximately 110 validation repertoires and the approximately 600 repertoires of the first cohort. The study aimed to test whether signatures of past pathogen exposure could be identified by cataloging public T cell receptors. A separate validation cohort of more than 100 different subjects was used in addition to the 666-subject first cohort. To predict cytomegalovirus infection status, the study brought together high-throughput TCR immunosequencing, statistical association of individual TCRs with disease status, and machine learning. Study-wide findings and limitations: While some public TCRs were present in many individuals, most TCR sequences turned up only very rarely across donors. The validation cohort had no HLA typing available for a later analysis, so co-occurrence within that cohort was assessed over all 130 or so repertoires. In both the original and validation cohorts, the classifier was reported to diagnose cytomegalovirus status with high specificity and sensitivity. The authors suggested that the approach could potentially be extended to other disease states and immunological phenotypes. A few of the identified cytomegalovirus-associated TCR beta chains were confirmed in vitro to be specific for cytomegalovirus antigens. In a later analysis, TCRs clustered in the first cohort were found to also tend to co-occur in the roughly 120 validation repertoires, with 90% to 95% of cluster scores above 0. The study listed 164 TCR beta chains as associated with cytomegalovirus.

The germline V gene (reference sequence) yields SGHAT for CDR1 and FQDESV for CDR2. The CDR3 sequence holds 17 residues, the cysteine and phenylalanine included. The read is trimmed to its CDR3 DNA, 51 bases read in frame from base 1. The junction shows trimming of 2 bases on V and 1 base on J, and the gene matches do not reach 6 bases of it. Note on this clone: Its antigen is unknown. Base-call qualities are not available, and no considerably larger clone is one nucleotide away.

The library was obtained by the immunoSEQ multiplex PCR assay. Per the original workflow: A statistical classification framework was built to diagnose cytomegalovirus status from the catalog of TCR beta chain sequences. TCRdb took this table from immuneACCESS and kept in-frame rearrangements with V and J called. Such tables lack part of the clones; where checked against another copy, unresolved V genes explain under half of the gap, and the rest is unexplained. For V, J and clone size, that table is used; D and trimming come from the DNA. The sample data list approximately 230,000 clones, and roughly 87% of these were observed just once. The biggest ten clones account for about 11% of the sample. Donors formed part of the validation cohort, which comprised 120 subjects and was distinct from the first cohort of roughly 600 subjects.

Sample: PBMCs. This clonotype originated in a man between 18 and 35 years old in good health and CMV-seropositive. This sequence uses TRBV11-1 and TRBJ2-2, and 8 junctional nucleotides match TRBD2. The CDR3 region: CASSLRAGARNTGELFF. The nucleotides read TGTGCCAGCAGCTTACGAGCGGGAGCCCGGAACACCGGGGAGCTGTTTTTT.